The sequence of this TCR beta chain was determined in a study of T cells in Graves' hyperthyroidism and ophthalmopathy. Using RNA transcripts as the source, TCR beta CDR3 regions were amplified. The HTBI primer set drove a first-round RT-PCR of the TCR CDR3. TCRdb passed the multiplex PCR reads through MiXCR, listing each CDR3 protein once. The sample has approximately 590,000 distinct CDR3 sequences; about a sixth are singletons. There are many counts of this clonotype. The V and J ends lost 5 bases and 0 bases respectively, with 10 bases between them. The CDR3 is 14 residues long. The germline V gene encodes CDR1 MNHNS and CDR2 SASEGT.

The chain is built from TRBV6-1 and TRBJ1-1; no definite D call. Material for sequencing was blood. This clonotype was obtained from a woman in her thirties with Graves' hyperthyroidism. This CDR3 is CASSLVGMNTEAFF. CDR3 DNA sequence: TGTGCCAGCAGTTTGGTGGGAATGAACACTGAAGCTTTCTTT.